These 24 T cell receptor beta chains were all obtained from the same sample, sequenced in a study of CD8 T cells in ankylosing spondylitis. TCRdb itself ran the 5' RACE reads through MiXCR, one entry per CDR3 protein. Here the sample spans 250,000 to 300,000 distinct CDR3 sequences, 20% being singletons. Sequencing was carried out using blood, either unsorted or a sorted T cell fraction (not recorded which). The receptor source for this set is a male donor with ankylosing spondylitis or in good health (not recorded which).

This clonotype has ten or more counts. CDR3 loop: CASSFGQGGVEQFF. The CDR3 DNA sequence: TGTGCCAGCAGCTTCGGACAGGGGGGGGTTGAGCAGTTCTTC. J is TRBJ2-1 and V is TRBV5-5; 10 nucleotides align to TRBD1. Per the germline V gene, CDR1 is SGHKS and CDR2 is YYEKEE (reference sequence). V gave up 2 bases and J gave up 9 bases; unmatched junction bases: 5. CDR3 length: 14 amino acids.

The genes are TRBV3-1 and TRBJ1-2; 8 nucleotides line up with TRBD1. CDR3 length equals 15 residues. CDR1 is LGHDT, CDR2 YNNKEL, per germline (reference sequence). Losses at the gene ends were 3 bases for V and 7 bases for J; bases not matched to a gene: 10. The CDR3 region is CASSQQGQVRGGYTF. The CDR3 DNA is TGTGCCAGCAGCCAGCAGGGACAGGTCAGGGGTGGCTACACCTTC. Based on the CDR3 plus reference TRBV3-1 and TRBJ1-2, the full variable domain is DTAVSQTPKYLVTQMGNDKSIKCEQNLGHDTMYWYKQDSKKFLKIMFSYNNKELIINETVPNRFSPKSPDKAHLNLHINSLELGDSAVYFCASSQQGQVRGGYTFGSGTRLTVV.

This clonotype has a handful of counts. The chain joins TRBV20-1 to TRBJ1-1; a weak D match, TRBD1 (5 bases). Looked up from germline, CDR1 is DFQATT and CDR2 is SNEGSKA (reference sequence). This CDR3 is 14 amino acids long. V lost 6 bases to trimming and J lost 0 bases, with 14 bases between them. The chain's CDR3 is CSAPSGTLNTEAFF. The CDR3, as DNA: TGCAGTGCCCCGTCCGGGACCCTGAACACTGAAGCTTTCTTT.

The CDR3 loop is CATSREYGDSGNTIYF. The CDR3 coding sequence is TGTGCCACCAGCAGAGAGTACGGAGACTCTGGAAACACCATATATTTT. The chain links TRBV15 to TRBJ1-3; no reliable D call. Germline loops: CDR1 LNHNV, CDR2 YYDKDF (reference sequence). CDR3 length: 16 amino acids. Trimming pared 0 bases from V and 0 bases from J, leaving 9 bases between.

This clonotype was found many times. CDR3 bases: TGCAGCGGCAAGACAGGGATAGAAAACATTCAGTACTTC. This sequence encodes CSGKTGIENIQYF. V gene TRBV29-1 combines with J gene TRBJ2-4, with 7 positions matching TRBD1. V lost 7 bases, J lost 5 bases, and 8 bases stayed unmatched. From germline, CDR1 is SQVTM and CDR2 ANQGSEA. CDR3 length: 13 residues.

The chain couples TRBV30 to TRBJ1-2; the D is unclear. CDR1 and CDR2 from the germline V gene are GTSNPN and SVGIG (reference sequence). Trimming removed 0 bases from V and 10 bases from J, with 15 bases in between. The CDR3 runs 13 residues. The CDR3 loop is CAWSVRSLVYYTF. The CDR3 bases are TGTGCCTGGAGTGTACGGTCATTGGTATACTACACCTTC. The variable domain in full, with the rest retrieved from reference TRBV30 and TRBJ1-2, is SQTIHQWPATLVQPVGSPLSLECTVEGTSNPNLYWYRQAAGRGLQLLFYSVGIGQISSEVPQNLSASRPQDRQFILSSKKLLLSDSGFYLCAWSVRSLVYYTFGSGTRLTVV.

This clonotype was observed at least ten times. The chain carries TRBV5-1 and TRBJ2-3, with a weak D call TRBD2 (5 bases). This CDR3 comprises 17 residues. The germline CDR1 and CDR2 sequences are SGHRS and YFSETQ. V was clipped by 0 bases and J by 2 bases, with 16 bases between them. CDR3 in DNA: TGCGCCAGCAGCTTGGTGGGAATAGCGCCTATCACAGATACGCAGTATTTT. Its protein product is CASSLVGIAPITDTQYF.

V is TRBV3-1 and J is TRBJ2-5; 13 bases agree with TRBD2. CDR1 LGHDT and CDR2 YNNKEL come from the germline V gene (reference sequence). V was pared by 1 base and J by 0 bases, with 2 bases of the junction left unmatched. CDR3 length: 17 residues. This CDR3 is CASSQVLAGGYQETQYF. CDR3 DNA sequence: TGTGCCAGCAGCCAAGTACTAGCGGGGGGGTACCAAGAGACCCAGTACTTC.

In this sample, this clonotype turned up many times. The chain links TRBV10-3 to TRBJ2-5, with TRBD2 matching over 11 bases. Trimming cost V 5 bases and J 2 bases; bases outside gene matches: 7. CDR3 length equals 16 residues. The germline V gene has CDR1 ENHRY and CDR2 SYGVKD. Here the CDR3 DNA reads TGTGCCATCAGTCCCACTAGCGGGAGCCATCAAGAGACCCAGTACTTC. Protein sequence: CAISPTSGSHQETQYF.

This clonotype was seen more than once but under ten times. The genes are TRBV28 and TRBJ1-2; D gene uncertain. This CDR3 spans 15 amino acids. V was cut by 6 bases and J by 4 bases, with 18 bases left in between. The germline gives CDR1 MDHEN, CDR2 SYDVKM. The CDR3 sequence is CASSRDGKFGYGYTF. The CDR3 nucleotides are TGTGCCAGCAGCCGGGATGGTAAATTCGGCTATGGCTACACCTTC.

The V and J genes are TRBV27 and TRBJ2-3, with 12 bases identical to TRBD2. J gave up 3 bases and V 1 base, and 20 bases lay outside the gene matches. The CDR3 loop spans 22 amino acids. CDR1 MNHEY and CDR2 SMNVEV come from the germline V gene (reference sequence). The CDR3 sequence: CASSLFGHILAGGPSWTDTQYF. As DNA, the CDR3 is TGTGCCAGCAGTTTATTCGGCCATATTCTAGCGGGAGGGCCCTCGTGGACAGATACGCAGTATTTT.

The chain recombines TRBV29-1 with TRBJ2-4; no clear D. The CDR3 is made up of 11 amino acids. CDR1 and CDR2 from the germline V gene are SQVTM and ANQGSEA. The V end lost 6 bases, the J end lost 5 bases, and 8 bases lay between the germline ends. The CDR3 loop reads CSVGRQNIQYF. CDR3 in DNA: TGCAGCGTCGGCCGACAAAACATTCAGTACTTC.

The V call is TRBV20-1, the J call TRBJ1-1, with D tentatively TRBD1 (5 bases). The CDR3 sequence is 15 residues long. Germline CDR1 DFQATT, CDR2 SNEGSKA (reference sequence). V lost 3 bases and J 4 bases, leaving 18 bases between the germline ends. CDR3 bases: TGCAGTGCTAGTCGCCAGGGTTATGGGGGCACTGAAGCTTTCTTT. This codes for CSASRQGYGGTEAFF.

There are a few counts of this clonotype. The genes are TRBV20-1 and TRBJ2-6; no definite D call. Germline V gene lookup returns CDR1 DFQATT and CDR2 SNEGSKA (reference sequence). V dropped 1 base and J dropped 0 bases, with 7 bases sitting between them. CDR3 length: 15 residues. The CDR3 region is CSARGRGSGANVLTF. CDR3 DNA: TGCAGTGCTAGAGGTAGAGGCTCTGGGGCCAACGTCCTGACTTTC.

This clonotype was observed many times. Here the CDR3 DNA reads TGTGCCAGCAGGCCTGGACAGGGTGGTACTGAAGCTTTCTTT. Translation: CASRPGQGGTEAFF. The chain has TRBV27 and TRBJ1-1, with 8 bases lining up with TRBD1. Germline lookup yields CDR1 MNHEY and CDR2 SMNVEV (reference sequence). The V and J ends lost 6 bases and 5 bases, in that order; junction bases with no gene match: 8. The CDR3 has 14 amino acids.

This clonotype has at least ten counts. CDR3 sequence (DNA): TGTGCCACCAGTGATAGCACAGGGGACCGGACTAGCGGGGACGAACTTGAGACCCAGTACTTC. Its translation is CATSDSTGDRTSGDELETQYF. The chain joins TRBV24-1 to TRBJ2-5; the match to TRBD2 covers 12 bases. This CDR3 comprises 21 residues. The germline V gene encodes CDR1 KGHDR and CDR2 SFDVKD. Trimming cost V 3 bases and J 5 bases; bases outside gene matches: 21.

The rearrangement joins TRBV15 to TRBJ2-1; 9 bases are a match to TRBD2. This CDR3 is 19 amino acids long. V shed 4 bases and J 0 bases; nucleotides not matched to a gene: 13. CDR1 and CDR2 from the germline V gene are LNHNV and YYDKDF (reference sequence). The CDR3 DNA reads TGTGCCACCAGCATGAGGCCGGGACTAGCAGTTGACTCCTACAATGAGCAGTTCTTC. Amino acid sequence: CATSMRPGLAVDSYNEQFF.

This clonotype was observed at least ten times. CDR3 in DNA: TGCGCCAAAAAACGGGACTCCAACTATGGCTACACCTTC. It is translated as CAKKRDSNYGYTF. The chain combines TRBV5-1 with TRBJ1-2; D might be TRBD1 (5 bases). V lost 9 bases and J lost 2, with 14 bases in between. The CDR3 consists of 13 residues. Germline V gene lookup returns CDR1 SGHRS and CDR2 YFSETQ.

The V call is TRBV21-1, the J call TRBJ1-6; the table's D call TRBD1 went unverified against the DNA. TRBV21-1 is a pseudogene segment. The length of the CDR3 is 14 residues. Here the CDR3 DNA reads TGTGCCAGCAGCAAAGGACAGGGGTGTTCACCCCTCCACTTT. Translated, it gives CASSKGQGCSPLHF.

The chain carries TRBV7-2 and TRBJ1-1; D is unresolved. This CDR3 is 11 amino acids long. V lost 5 bases to trimming and J lost 10 bases, with 11 bases between them. CDR1 and CDR2 (germline): SGHTA, FQGNSA. This CDR3 reads CASSHEFSAFF. In DNA, the CDR3 is TGTGCCAGCAGCCATGAGTTTTCAGCTTTCTTT.

This clonotype was seen only a few times. The chain employs TRBV15 and TRBJ2-1, with TRBD2 matching 11 bases. The CDR3 is made up of 17 amino acids. Trimming took 4 bases from V and 4 from J; bases not matched to a gene: 9. Germline V lookup: CDR1 LNHNV, CDR2 YYDKDF (reference sequence). Here the CDR3 reads CATSILQTSGVYNEQFF. The CDR3 coding sequence is TGTGCCACCAGCATACTCCAGACTAGCGGGGTTTACAATGAGCAGTTCTTC.

The chain couples TRBV20-1 to TRBJ2-2; TRBD2 is a possible D gene (6 bases). The CDR3 totals 15 residues. Trimming removed 3 bases at V and 4 bases at J, with 15 bases between. The germline V gene encodes CDR1 DFQATT and CDR2 SNEGSKA (reference sequence). The CDR3 spells CSASGGGPGTGELFF. CDR3 in DNA: TGCAGTGCTAGTGGCGGAGGGCCGGGCACCGGGGAGCTGTTTTTT.

The chain recombines TRBV12-3 or TRBV12-4 with TRBJ2-1; 7 positions match TRBD2. Losses at the gene ends were 8 bases for V and 0 bases for J; bases not matched to a gene: 7. The CDR3 contains 15 residues. CDR3 in DNA: TGTGCCAGCGGAGCGGGACCGAACTCCTACAATGAGCAGTTCTTC. This sequence encodes CASGAGPNSYNEQFF.

This clonotype was counted a few times. J is TRBJ2-5 and V is TRBV3-1, with 10 bases lining up with TRBD1. V was clipped by 0 bases and J by 6 bases; unmatched bases: 7. This CDR3 comprises 16 residues. Germline CDR1 is LGHDT and CDR2 is YNNKEL (reference sequence). The CDR3 here is CASSQELTGGAKTQYF. The CDR3 nucleotides read TGTGCCAGCAGCCAAGAGTTGACAGGGGGCGCGAAGACCCAGTACTTC.